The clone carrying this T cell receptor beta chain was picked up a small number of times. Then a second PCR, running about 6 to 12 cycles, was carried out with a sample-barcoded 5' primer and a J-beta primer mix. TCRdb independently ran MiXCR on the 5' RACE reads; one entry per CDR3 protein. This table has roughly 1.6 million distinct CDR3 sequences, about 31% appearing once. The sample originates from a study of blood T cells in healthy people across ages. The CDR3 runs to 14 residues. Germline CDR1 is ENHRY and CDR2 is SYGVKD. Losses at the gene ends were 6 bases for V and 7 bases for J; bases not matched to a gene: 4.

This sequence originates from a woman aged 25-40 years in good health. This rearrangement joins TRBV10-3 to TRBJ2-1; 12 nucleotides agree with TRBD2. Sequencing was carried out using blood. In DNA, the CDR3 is TGTGCCATCAGGAGGACTAGCGGGACGAATGAGCAGTTCTTC. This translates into CAIRRTSGTNEQFF.